One and the same sample provided the 7 T cell receptor beta chains below, sequenced in a study of blood T cell repertoires in COVID-19. TCRdb's copy holds only in-frame clones and misses some; the assay was immunoSEQ multiplex PCR. The sample carries about 140,000 clones, approximately 81% recorded once. The sequencing sample was made of peripheral blood. The origin of the receptors is a human donor in a cohort sampled during active COVID-19.

The rearrangement links TRBV19 to TRBJ1-4, with 8 bases matching TRBD1. The CDR3 is 17 amino acids. The V gene's germline CDR1 is LNHDA and CDR2 SQIVND (reference sequence). The trim removed 6 bases at V and 2 bases at J, leaving 11 bases unmatched. CDR3 loop: CASRAGQGAATNEKLFF. The CDR3 coding sequence is TGTGCCAGTAGGGCCGGACAGGGCGCGGCCACTAATGAAAAACTGTTTTTT. Complete variable domain (other parts from reference TRBV19 and TRBJ1-4): DGGITQSPKYLFRKEGQNVTLSCEQNLNHDAMYWYRQDPGQGLRLIYYSQIVNDFQKGDIAEGYSVSREKKESFPLTVTSAQKNPTAFYLCASRAGQGAATNEKLFFGSGTQLSVL.

The CDR3 sequence is CASSLDSRSSKETQYF. CDR3 bases: TGTGCCAGCAGCTTGGACTCTAGATCGTCCAAAGAGACCCAGTACTTC. The chain carries TRBV7-9 and TRBJ2-5; D is perhaps TRBD2 (5 bases). The CDR3 length is 16 residues. Trimming removed 3 bases at V and 3 bases at J, with 17 bases between. Germline CDR1 and CDR2: SEHNR and FQNEAQ (reference sequence).

The chain recombines TRBV11-1 with TRBJ2-3; D is perhaps TRBD1 (6 bases). Trimming shortened V by 1 base and J by 3 bases, and 14 bases separated the two germline ends. The CDR3 loop spans 16 amino acids. Germline CDR1 is SGHAT and CDR2 is FQDESV (reference sequence). The CDR3: CASSLGTVWLTDTQYF. CDR3 bases: TGTGCCAGCAGCTTAGGGACAGTTTGGCTAACAGATACGCAGTATTTT.

This sequence joins TRBV7-9 and TRBJ2-1, with D possibly being TRBD2 (5 bases). Trimming left V 6 bases short and J 5 bases short, with 14 bases between. The CDR3 is 14 residues long. The germline V gene has CDR1 SEHNR and CDR2 FQNEAQ (reference sequence). Here the CDR3 reads CASRSSGANNEQFF. In nucleotides, the CDR3 is TGTGCCAGCAGATCCAGCGGAGCCAACAATGAGCAGTTCTTC.

This clone was seen once. J is TRBJ2-5 and V is TRBV6-5; tentatively, D is TRBD1 (5 bases). The length of the CDR3 is 12 residues. CDR1 is MNHEY, CDR2 SVGAGI, per germline. Trimming pared 7 bases from V and 2 bases from J, leaving 8 bases between. The CDR3: CASNRPQETQYF. CDR3 DNA: TGTGCCAGCAACAGGCCTCAAGAGACCCAGTACTTC.

The chain carries TRBV6-2 or TRBV6-3 and TRBJ2-5; 7 bases are shared with TRBD2. Trimming cost V 5 bases and J 14 bases; bases outside gene matches: 14. In germline, CDR1 is MNHEY, CDR2 SVGEGT. This CDR3 is built from 13 residues. The CDR3 region has the DNA TGTGCCAGCAGTCCCCGAAGTTCGAGCGGGATCTACTTC. It is translated as CASSPRSSSGIYF.

The V call is TRBV3-1 (or the pseudogene TRBV3-2), the J call TRBJ1-5; D may be TRBD1 (5 bases). Germline lookup yields CDR1 LGHDT and CDR2 YNNKEL (reference sequence). V lost 4 bases to trimming and J lost 7 bases, with 8 bases between them. CDR3 length equals 12 residues. DNA for the CDR3: TGTGCCAGCAGCCGGGGGGAGCAGCCCCAGCATTTT. Translating it yields CASSRGEQPQHF.